The 15 T cell receptor beta chains below were found in one sample sequenced in a study of blood T cells in healthy people across ages. A second PCR, run for about 6 to 11 cycles, used a sample-barcoded 5' primer plus a J-beta primer mix. Each CDR3 protein is one row after TCRdb ran MiXCR on the 5' RACE reads. The profile shows 550,000 to 750,000 distinct CDR3 sequences, about 21% of them singletons. Sample: blood. These receptors were collected from a man aged 65-85 years in good health.

As regards this clonotype: A read error may account for a junction end that differs from germline. The chain has TRBV7-2 and TRBJ2-7; D gene ambiguous. CDR3 length: 13 amino acids. Per the germline V gene, CDR1 is SGHTA and CDR2 is FQGNSA. CDR3 sequence: CASSFSIRNEEYF. The DNA for the CDR3 is TGTGCCAGCAGCTTTTCAATAAGGAACGAGGAGTACTTC.

This clonotype was seen a handful of times. V usage is TRBV5-1 and J usage is TRBJ1-6; tentative D call: TRBD1 (5 bases). The CDR3 is 14 amino acids. Germline V gene sequence: CDR1 SGHRS, CDR2 YFSETQ. V was trimmed by 1 base and J by 7 bases, leaving 9 bases between them. CDR3 DNA sequence: TGCGCCAGCAGCTTGCAACAGGACAATTCACCCCTCCACTTT. Translated: CASSLQQDNSPLHF.

The chain couples TRBV25-1 to TRBJ2-1, with D possibly called TRBD1 or TRBD2 (5 bases each). The germline V gene encodes CDR1 MGHDK and CDR2 SYGVNS. CDR3 length equals 14 residues. Trimming took 7 bases from V and 4 from J, leaving 14 bases between them. Written as DNA, the CDR3 is TGTGCCAGCACCCTGAGCGGACATTACAATGAGCAGTTCTTC. It specifies CASTLSGHYNEQFF.

This chain joins TRBV18 and TRBJ2-7; TRBD1 matches at 11 bases. CDR3 size: 17 residues. The V segment lost 1 base and the J segment 5 bases; nucleotides outside the gene matches: 10. Germline lookup yields CDR1 KGHSH and CDR2 LQKENI. The CDR3: CASSPRMAGTGGDEQYF. CDR3 in DNA: TGTGCCAGCTCACCACGGATGGCTGGGACAGGGGGTGACGAGCAGTACTTC.

V usage is TRBV2 and J usage is TRBJ1-4; D perhaps matches TRBD1 (5 bases). The ends were cut back, 6 bases at V and 6 bases at J, with 14 bases in the middle. Germline V gene lookup returns CDR1 SNHLY and CDR2 FYNNEI. This CDR3 comprises 14 residues. The CDR3 sequence: CASSARGGDEKLFF. CDR3 bases: TGTGCCAGCAGCGCGCGGGGGGGTGATGAAAAACTGTTTTTT.

This clonotype was seen only a few times. The genes are TRBV4-1 and TRBJ1-5; D is undetermined. This CDR3 spans 15 amino acids. Trimming took 0 bases from V and 2 from J, leaving 8 bases between them. Germline CDR1 reads MGHRA; CDR2 reads YSYEKL. CDR3 coding DNA: TGCGCCAGCAGCCAAGATCAGTGGCGCAATCAGCCCCAGCATTTT. It is translated as CASSQDQWRNQPQHF.

V usage is TRBV5-1 and J usage is TRBJ2-5; 10 nucleotides line up with TRBD2. Germline V gives CDR1 SGHRS, CDR2 YFSETQ. The V gene end was trimmed by 3 bases and the J gene end by 4 bases; junction bases not matched to a gene: 9. The CDR3 runs 16 residues. The CDR3 DNA sequence: TGCGCCAGCAGCTCCTCTAGCGGGAGCGTCTCAGAGACCCAGTACTTC. Protein: CASSSSSGSVSETQYF.

This clonotype has only a few counts. The V and J genes are TRBV7-8 and TRBJ2-7; maybe TRBD2 (6 bases). The V gene's germline CDR1 is SGHVS and CDR2 FQNEAQ. V dropped 1 base and J dropped 5 bases, with 18 bases sitting between them. CDR3 length equals 16 residues. CDR3 amino acids: CASSLVSGLAFNEQYF. CDR3 DNA sequence: TGTGCCAGCAGCTTAGTTTCGGGGCTAGCGTTCAACGAGCAGTACTTC.

This chain links TRBV6-6 with TRBJ2-5; D not certain. With 10 bases removed from V and 4 bases from J, the gap between germline ends came to 10 bases. The CDR3 has 11 amino acids. In germline, CDR1 is MNHNY, CDR2 SVGAGI (reference sequence). The CDR3 DNA follows: TGTGCCACAAGGGTCGTAGAGACCCAGTACTTC. The encoded protein is CATRVVETQYF.

The sample holds a few counts of this clonotype. This could be a read error, since a much larger clone is one nucleotide away. This likely comes from a read error, as the CDR3 has no conserved phenylalanine or tryptophan at its end. The chain joins TRBV6-6 to TRBJ2-4; a possible D gene is TRBD2 (6 bases). V was shortened by 7 bases and J by 1 base, with 14 bases between the two germline ends. The CDR3 has 15 residues. In germline, CDR1 is MNHNY, CDR2 SVGAGI (reference sequence). For the CDR3, the DNA is TGTGCCAGCATCGGAGGGAGTTTCGCCAAAAACATTCAGTACCTC. It translates to CASIGGSFAKNIQYL.

The chain couples TRBV5-1 to TRBJ1-5, with D uncertain. Trimming pared 2 bases from V and 5 bases from J, leaving 8 bases between. Germline assignment: CDR1 SGHRS and CDR2 YFSETQ. The CDR3 loop spans 13 amino acids. The CDR3 is CASSFASDQPQHF. The CDR3 nucleotides read TGCGCCAGCAGCTTTGCATCAGATCAGCCCCAGCATTTT.

This clonotype was counted only a few times. CDR3: CASSLDFAGSYNEQFF. The CDR3 nucleotides are TGCGCCAGCAGCTTGGACTTTGCGGGCTCCTACAATGAGCAGTTCTTC. The V gene is TRBV5-1, the J gene TRBJ2-1; D is possibly TRBD2 (5 bases). This CDR3 has 16 residues. The germline CDR1 and CDR2 sequences are SGHRS and YFSETQ. Trimming took off 0 bases at V and 0 bases at J, with 10 bases between the two ends.

This chain connects TRBV4-3 to TRBJ2-3; 10 positions match TRBD2. With V trimmed by 3 bases and J by 3 bases, 6 bases remained unmatched. This CDR3 has 16 residues. Per the germline V gene, CDR1 is LGHNA and CDR2 is YSLEER. The CDR3 here is CASSHELAGTTDTQYF. CDR3 coding DNA: TGCGCCAGCAGCCATGAACTAGCGGGAACAACAGATACGCAGTATTTT.

CDR3: CASSLALAGVYNEQFF. As DNA, the CDR3 is TGCGCCAGCAGCTTGGCGCTAGCGGGGGTATACAATGAGCAGTTCTTC. This rearrangement joins TRBV5-1 to TRBJ2-1; TRBD2 aligns across 10 bases. The junction had 4 bases not matched to a gene; V was cut back by 0 bases and J by 4 bases. The CDR3 loop spans 16 amino acids. Germline V gives CDR1 SGHRS, CDR2 YFSETQ.

The chain uses TRBV5-6 and TRBJ2-1, with 9 bases that match TRBD2. The CDR3 has 17 amino acids. Unmatched junction bases numbered 9, after V lost 4 bases and J lost 1 base. Germline V gene data show CDR1 as SGHDT and CDR2 as YYEEEE. The CDR3 reads CASSIFSGGESYNEQFF. As DNA, the CDR3 is TGTGCCAGCAGCATATTTAGCGGGGGAGAATCCTACAATGAGCAGTTCTTC.